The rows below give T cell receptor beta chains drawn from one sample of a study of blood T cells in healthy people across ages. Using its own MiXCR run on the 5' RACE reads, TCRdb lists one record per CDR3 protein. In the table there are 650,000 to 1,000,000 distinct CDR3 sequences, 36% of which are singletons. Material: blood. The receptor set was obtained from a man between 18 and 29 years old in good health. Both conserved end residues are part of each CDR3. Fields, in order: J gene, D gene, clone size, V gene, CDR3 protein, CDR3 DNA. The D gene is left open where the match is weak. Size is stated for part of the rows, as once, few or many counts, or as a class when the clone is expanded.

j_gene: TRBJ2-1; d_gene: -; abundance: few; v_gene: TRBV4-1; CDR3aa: CASSQEGTIPLYNEQFF; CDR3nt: TGCGCCAGCAGCCAAGAGGGAACGATACCCCTCTACAATGAGCAGTTCTTC
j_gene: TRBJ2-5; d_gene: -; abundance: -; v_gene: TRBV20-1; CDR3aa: CSAHRLEQGNEQYF; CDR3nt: TGCAGTGCTCACAGACTAGAGCAGGGCAATGAGCAGTACTTC
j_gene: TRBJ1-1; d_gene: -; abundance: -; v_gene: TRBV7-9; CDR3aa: CASSPQARGAGTEAFF; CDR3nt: TGTGCCAGCAGCCCTCAAGCCAGGGGCGCAGGCACTGAAGCTTTCTTT
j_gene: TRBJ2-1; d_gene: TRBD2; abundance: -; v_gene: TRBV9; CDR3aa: CASNPSGNNEQFF; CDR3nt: TGTGCCAGCAACCCTAGCGGGAACAATGAGCAGTTCTTC
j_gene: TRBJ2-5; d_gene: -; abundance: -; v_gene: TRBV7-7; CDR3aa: CASSLAGLETQYF; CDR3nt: TGTGCCAGCAGCTTAGCCGGTCTCGAGACCCAGTACTTC
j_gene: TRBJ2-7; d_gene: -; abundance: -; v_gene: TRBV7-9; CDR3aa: CASSRDNHYEQYF; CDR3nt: TGTGCCAGCAGCCGGGACAATCACTACGAGCAGTACTTC
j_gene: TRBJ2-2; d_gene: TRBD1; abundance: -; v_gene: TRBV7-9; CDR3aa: CASSRRQGLVSGELFF; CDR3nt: TGTGCCAGCAGCCGAAGACAGGGGCTGGTGTCCGGGGAGCTGTTTTTT
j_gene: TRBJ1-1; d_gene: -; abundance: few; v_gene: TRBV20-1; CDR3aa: CSARDGNTEAFF; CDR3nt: TGCAGTGCTCGGGACGGTAACACTGAAGCTTTCTTT
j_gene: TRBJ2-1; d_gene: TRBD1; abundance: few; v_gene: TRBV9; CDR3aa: CASSTSRDRDYNEQFF; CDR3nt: TGTGCCAGCAGCACAAGCCGGGACAGGGACTACAATGAGCAGTTCTTC
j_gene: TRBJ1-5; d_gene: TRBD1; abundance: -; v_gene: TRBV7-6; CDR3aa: CVSSLGQGDQPQHF; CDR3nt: TGTGTCAGCAGCCTGGGACAGGGAGATCAGCCCCAGCATTTT
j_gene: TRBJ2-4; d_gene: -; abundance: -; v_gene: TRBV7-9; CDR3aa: CASSSKGGLNLNIQYF; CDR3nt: TGTGCCAGCAGCTCCAAAGGGGGGTTGAATTTGAACATTCAGTACTTC
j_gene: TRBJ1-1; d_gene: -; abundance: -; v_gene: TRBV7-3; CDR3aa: CASSVTDGNTEAFF; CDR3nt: TGTGCCAGCAGCGTAACAGACGGGAACACTGAAGCTTTCTTT
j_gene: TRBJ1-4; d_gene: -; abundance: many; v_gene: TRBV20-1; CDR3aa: CSAPQGTTNEKLFF; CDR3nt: TGCAGTGCCCCCCAGGGGACAACTAATGAAAAACTGTTTTTT
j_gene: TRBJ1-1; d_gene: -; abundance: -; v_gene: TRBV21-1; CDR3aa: CASSKKPRDRNTEAFF; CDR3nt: TGTGCCAGCAGCAAAAAACCCCGGGACAGGAACACTGAAGCTTTCTTT
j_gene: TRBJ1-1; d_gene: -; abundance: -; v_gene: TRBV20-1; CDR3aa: CSARDRQALRNTEAFF; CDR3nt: TGCAGTGCTAGAGATCGACAGGCACTAAGGAACACTGAAGCTTTCTTT
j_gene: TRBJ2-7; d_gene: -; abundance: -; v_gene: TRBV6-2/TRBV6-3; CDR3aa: CASSSLIVNYEQYF; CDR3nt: TGTGCCAGCAGTAGTTTAATCGTGAACTACGAGCAGTACTTC
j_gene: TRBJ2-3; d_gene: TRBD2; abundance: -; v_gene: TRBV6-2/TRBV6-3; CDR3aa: CASSYGDGGATDTQYF; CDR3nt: TGTGCCAGCAGTTATGGCGACGGGGGGGCGACAGATACGCAGTATTTT
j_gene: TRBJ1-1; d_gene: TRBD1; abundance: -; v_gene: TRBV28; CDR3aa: CASSRDRGFVVAFF; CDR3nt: TGTGCCAGCAGCCGGGACAGGGGGTTTGTTGTAGCTTTCTTT
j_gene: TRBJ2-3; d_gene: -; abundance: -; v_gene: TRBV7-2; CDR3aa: CASSVGGITDTQYF; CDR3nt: TGTGCCAGCAGCGTAGGAGGGATAACAGATACGCAGTATTTT
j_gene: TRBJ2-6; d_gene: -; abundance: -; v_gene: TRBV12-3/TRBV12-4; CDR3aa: CASRVGGLGANVLTF; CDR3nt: TGTGCCAGCAGGGTCGGAGGGCTCGGGGCCAACGTCCTGACTTTC
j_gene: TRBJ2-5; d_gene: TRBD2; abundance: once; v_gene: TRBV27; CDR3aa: CASSFIAGEGETQYF; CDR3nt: TGTGCCAGCAGTTTCATAGCGGGAGAGGGTGAGACCCAGTACTTC
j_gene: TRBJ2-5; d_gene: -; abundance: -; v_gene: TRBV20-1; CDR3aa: CSARFSPGRETQYF; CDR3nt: TGCAGTGCTAGATTTTCCCCGGGGAGAGAGACCCAGTACTTC
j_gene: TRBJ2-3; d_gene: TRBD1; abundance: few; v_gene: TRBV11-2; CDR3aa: CASGNDRGTDTQYF; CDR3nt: TGTGCCAGCGGCAACGACAGGGGTACAGATACGCAGTATTTT
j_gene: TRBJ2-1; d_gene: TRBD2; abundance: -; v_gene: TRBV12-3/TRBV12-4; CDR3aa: CASSFALAGRGTYNEQFF; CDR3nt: TGTGCCAGCAGTTTCGCACTAGCGGGGCGGGGGACCTACAATGAGCAGTTCTTC
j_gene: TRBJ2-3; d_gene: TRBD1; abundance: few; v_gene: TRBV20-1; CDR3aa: CSARRAGGNSDTQYF; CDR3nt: TGCAGTGCTAGAAGGGCAGGGGGCAATTCGGATACGCAGTATTTT
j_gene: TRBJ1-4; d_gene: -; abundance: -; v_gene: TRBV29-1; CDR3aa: CSATVETNEKLFF; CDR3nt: TGCAGCGCGACAGTGGAGACTAATGAAAAACTGTTTTTT
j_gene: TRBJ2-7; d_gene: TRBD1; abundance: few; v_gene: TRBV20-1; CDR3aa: CSAVRGTALGEQYF; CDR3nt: TGCAGTGCAGTACGAGGGACAGCGCTTGGCGAGCAGTACTTC
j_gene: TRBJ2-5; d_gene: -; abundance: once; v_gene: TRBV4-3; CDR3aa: CASSQDLWEETQYF; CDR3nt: TGCGCCAGCAGCCAAGATCTCTGGGAGGAGACCCAGTACTTC
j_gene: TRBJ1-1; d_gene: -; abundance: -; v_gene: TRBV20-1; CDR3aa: CSARDRRRFSNTEAFF; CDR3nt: TGCAGTGCTAGAGACCGTCGACGGTTTTCGAACACTGAAGCTTTCTTT
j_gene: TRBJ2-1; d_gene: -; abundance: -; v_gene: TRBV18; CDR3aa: CASSPRQDTTGEQFF; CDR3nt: TGTGCCAGCTCACCTCGACAGGATACTACGGGAGAGCAGTTCTTC
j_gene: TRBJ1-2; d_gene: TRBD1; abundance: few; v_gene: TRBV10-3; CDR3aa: CATGTDSNYGYTF; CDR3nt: TGTGCCACCGGGACAGATTCTAACTATGGCTACACCTTC
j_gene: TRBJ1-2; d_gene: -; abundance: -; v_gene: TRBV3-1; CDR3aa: CASSQMSGSTDGYTF; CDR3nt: TGTGCCAGCAGCCAAATGTCCGGCTCGACTGACGGCTACACCTTC
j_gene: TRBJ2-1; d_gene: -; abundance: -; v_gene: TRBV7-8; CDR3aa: CASSSWQGNYNEQFF; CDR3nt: TGTGCCAGCAGCTCATGGCAGGGGAACTACAATGAGCAGTTCTTC
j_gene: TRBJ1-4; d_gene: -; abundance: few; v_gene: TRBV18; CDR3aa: CASSPPGRQAGEKLFF; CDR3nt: TGTGCCAGCTCACCACCTGGGCGGCAGGCCGGTGAAAAACTGTTTTTT
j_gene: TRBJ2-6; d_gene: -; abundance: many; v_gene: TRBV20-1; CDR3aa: CSASLAGLSSGANVLTF; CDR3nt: TGCAGTGCTAGTCTGGCAGGACTCAGCTCTGGGGCCAACGTCCTGACTTTC
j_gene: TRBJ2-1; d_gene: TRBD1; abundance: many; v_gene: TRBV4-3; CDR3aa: CASSYLTGTEYNEQFF; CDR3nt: TGCGCCAGCAGCTACTTAACCGGGACAGAGTACAATGAGCAGTTCTTC
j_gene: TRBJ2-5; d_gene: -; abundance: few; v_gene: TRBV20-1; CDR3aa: CSARDWISVETQYF; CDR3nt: TGCAGTGCTAGAGACTGGATCTCTGTAGAGACCCAGTACTTC